The clone carrying this TCR beta chain was counted ten times or more. Its cognate antigen is unknown. Germline lookup yields CDR1 SGHNT and CDR2 YYREEE (reference sequence). The CDR3 loop spans 16 amino acids. V lost 3 bases, J lost 2 bases, and 7 bases stayed unmatched. Each sample used approximately 550 ng of genomic DNA from bulk tumor tissue. Biopsies, several per primary tumor and spaced far apart, were collected during surgery. These patients got curative surgery after being newly diagnosed with untreated non-small cell lung cancer. Study donors were patients with a new diagnosis of non-small cell lung cancer who underwent surgery with curative intent. This sample stems from a study of immune heterogeneity within non-small cell lung tumors. General study findings and limits: Largely, high-frequency T-cell receptor beta clonotypes differed from one individual patient to another.

For the TCR beta CDR3, multiplex PCR with 32 V and 13 J primers performed the amplification. TCRdb reanalysed the multiplex PCR reads using MiXCR and keeps one entry per CDR3 protein. The sample carries 8,500 to 10,000 distinct CDR3 sequences, around 29% recorded once. Sample: lung tumor tissue. The receptor's source is a man between 60 and 70 years old with non-small cell lung cancer. V usage is TRBV5-4 and J usage is TRBJ2-3, with TRBD1 matching over 9 bases. This CDR3 reads CASSYWTGEDTDTQYF. The CDR3 region has the DNA TGTGCCAGCAGCTATTGGACAGGGGAGGACACAGATACGCAGTATTTT.